The 10 T cell receptor beta chains reported below all come from one sample, sequenced in a study of blood T cells in healthy people across ages. A J-beta primer mix and a sample-barcoded 5' primer were used in a second PCR of roughly 6 to 11 cycles. Each CDR3 protein gets one entry after TCRdb re-called the 5' RACE reads with MiXCR. The sample has 700,000 or so distinct CDR3 sequences, roughly 43% seen once. What was sequenced was blood. The receptors originated from a man older than 75 in good health.

The CDR3 coding sequence is TGTGCCAGCAGTCCACTAGCGAGAGTTGGCGCAGATACGCAGTATTTT. It translates to CASSPLARVGADTQYF. The chain is built from TRBV12-3 or TRBV12-4 and TRBJ2-3, with TRBD2 matching 7 bases. V lost 5 bases to trimming and J lost 4 bases; unmatched junction nucleotides: 12. CDR3 length equals 16 residues.

This clonotype has a handful of counts. The chain carries TRBV7-9 and TRBJ1-4; no reliable D call. This CDR3 is built from 13 residues. V was pared by 6 bases and J by 5 bases, with 10 bases between. CDR1 and CDR2 (germline): SEHNR, FQNEAQ (reference sequence). The CDR3 DNA is TGTGCCAGCAGGACCTACACAAATGAAAAACTGTTTTTT. It specifies CASRTYTNEKLFF.

There are many counts of this clonotype. This chain connects TRBV9 to TRBJ2-3; the D call may be TRBD1 or TRBD2 (5 bases each). CDR1 and CDR2 (germline): SGDLS, YYNGEE. This CDR3 has 16 residues. The V end lost 2 bases, the J end lost 4 bases, and 17 bases lay between the germline ends. CDR3 in amino acids: CASSVQGTGPSDTQYF. DNA for the CDR3: TGTGCCAGCAGCGTCCAAGGGACGGGCCCATCAGATACGCAGTATTTT. The whole variable domain, remainder taken from reference TRBV9 and TRBJ2-3, is DSGVTQTPKHLITATGQRVTLRCSPRSGDLSVYWYQQSLDQGLQFLIQYYNGEERAKGNILERFSAQQFPDLHSELNLSSLELGDSALYFCASSVQGTGPSDTQYFGPGTRLTVL.

This clonotype occurred many times. This chain links TRBV7-2 with TRBJ1-6; a possible D gene is TRBD1 (5 bases). The CDR3 runs to 15 residues. Germline CDR1 reads SGHTA; CDR2 reads FQGNSA. V shed 6 bases and J shed 10 bases, with 19 bases lying between them. CDR3 nucleotide sequence: TGTGCCAGCAGAATTACGGGTCAGGGAGGATCACCCCTCCACTTT. Its protein product is CASRITGQGGSPLHF.

About this clonotype itself: A much larger clone differs by one base, so this may be a read error. This chain joins TRBV9 and TRBJ2-3; 9 bases are a match to TRBD2. Losses at the gene ends were 4 bases for V and 6 bases for J; bases not matched to a gene: 9. The CDR3 runs to 15 residues. CDR1 and CDR2 from the germline V gene are SGDLS and YYNGEE. The CDR3: CASSRTSEGSDTQYF. CDR3 DNA sequence: TGTGCCAGCAGCCGGACTAGCGAGGGTAGCGATACGCAGTATTTT.

The chain is built from TRBV28 and TRBJ1-2; weak D call: TRBD1 (5 bases). Germline CDR1 is MDHEN and CDR2 is SYDVKM. This CDR3 is built from 12 residues. V shed 2 bases and J shed 6 bases, with 7 bases lying between them. The DNA for the CDR3 is TGTGCCAGCAGTTTACAGGGTGATGGCTACACCTTC. Translating gives CASSLQGDGYTF.

A note on this clonotype: A junction end diverges from the germline sequence, so it may reflect a read error. The CDR3 here is CSARTAGGRNDQYF. For the CDR3, the DNA is TGCAGTGCTAGAACAGCGGGAGGGCGCAACGACCAGTACTTC. V gene TRBV20-1 combines with J gene TRBJ2-7; 10 nucleotides align to TRBD2. Germline CDR1 reads DFQATT; CDR2 reads SNEGSKA (reference sequence). This CDR3 has 14 residues.

The chain carries TRBV27 and TRBJ2-7, with D maybe TRBD2 (6 bases). There are 18 residues in the CDR3. Germline V gene sequence: CDR1 MNHEY, CDR2 SMNVEV (reference sequence). Deletions cut 0 bases from V and 2 bases from J, with 20 bases between. The CDR3 DNA follows: TGTGCCAGCAGTTTATCTTGGGCAGAAGTCCGGGGGACCTACGAGCAGTACTTC. This encodes CASSLSWAEVRGTYEQYF.

V and J are TRBV24-1 and TRBJ1-5; 7 bases are a match to TRBD1. The CDR3 is 13 residues long. Trimming took 10 bases from V and 6 from J; bases not matched to a gene: 8. Germline loops: CDR1 KGHDR, CDR2 SFDVKD. This chain's CDR3 is CATSDRVAQPQHF. The CDR3, as DNA: TGTGCCACGAGCGACAGGGTGGCTCAGCCCCAGCATTTT.

This clonotype was observed once. V usage is TRBV11-2 and J usage is TRBJ2-7; possible D gene TRBD2, 6 bases. V was shortened by 1 base and J by 7 bases, with 23 bases between the two germline ends. This CDR3 contains 17 residues. Germline CDR1 and CDR2: SGHAT and FQNNGV. The CDR3 DNA follows: TGTGCCAGCAGCTTAGTTTTTCAGGCGGGATTCTACAATGAGCAGTACTTC. It yields the protein CASSLVFQAGFYNEQYF.